These 15 T cell receptor beta chains were all obtained from the same sample, sequenced in a study of blood T cells in healthy people across ages. It was with a sample-barcoded 5' primer and a J-beta primer mix that a second PCR of roughly 6 to 11 cycles was run. MiXCR was run by TCRdb on the 5' RACE reads, yielding one entry per CDR3 protein. Of 1.5 million or so distinct CDR3 sequences in the sample, about 40% are singletons; the top ten hold under 8%. Material: blood. These receptor sequences come from a woman between 18 and 29 years old in good health.

The chain uses TRBV7-2 and TRBJ2-6; D unclear. Trimming stripped 1 base from V and 0 bases from J, with 7 bases between. The CDR3 totals 16 residues. Germline V CDR1 and CDR2: SGHTA, FQGNSA. CDR3 DNA sequence: TGTGCCAGCAGCTTAGTATCTACCTCTGGGGCCAACGTCCTGACTTTC. The encoded protein is CASSLVSTSGANVLTF.

V and J are TRBV27 and TRBJ2-5; D might be TRBD2 (5 bases). Near its end, the DNA agrees better with TRBJ2-7, so the J call may be wrong. CDR3 length: 16 residues. CDR1 and CDR2 (germline): MNHEY, SMNVEV (reference sequence). The CDR3 nucleotides are TGTGCCAGCAGTGCCGATTCCGCCGGGATCCCCTACGAGCAGTACTTC. Translation: CASSADSAGIPYEQYF.

This clonotype was detected only a few times. The chain couples TRBV29-1 to TRBJ2-7, with 9 bases identical to TRBD1. CDR1 and CDR2 (germline): SQVTM, ANQGSEA. Trimming removed 5 bases from V and 7 bases from J; junction bases left unmatched: 12. The CDR3 sequence is 14 residues long. Written as DNA, the CDR3 is TGCAGCGTTAAACCGGGACAGGGTGGAGATGAGCAGTACTTC. Its translation: CSVKPGQGGDEQYF.

Only a few counts were recorded for this clonotype. J is TRBJ1-1 and V is TRBV4-1; D gene uncertain. Trimming took off 4 bases at V and 1 base at J, with 10 bases between the two ends. There are 14 residues in the CDR3. CDR1 is MGHRA and CDR2 is YSYEKL in the germline V gene. The CDR3 DNA reads as TGCGCCAGCAGCCCTACCACAGAGAACACTGAAGCTTTCTTT. Its translation is CASSPTTENTEAFF.

The J gene is TRBJ1-5, the V gene TRBV7-9; D not certain. The length of the CDR3 is 16 residues. V lost 6 bases to trimming and J lost 0 bases, with 15 bases between them. CDR1 SEHNR and CDR2 FQNEAQ come from the germline V gene (reference sequence). The CDR3 spells CASRPGFPYSNQPQHF. The CDR3 coding sequence is TGTGCCAGCAGGCCCGGGTTCCCCTATAGCAATCAGCCCCAGCATTTT.

The CDR3 bases are TGTGCCAGCAGCCTGTCATTACTAGCGGGAGTATCATACGAGCAGTACTTC. The encoded protein is CASSLSLLAGVSYEQYF. The V call is TRBV14, the J call TRBJ2-7; 11 bases agree with TRBD2. The CDR3 is 17 amino acids. CDR1 and CDR2 from the germline V gene are SGHDN and FVKESK. V trimming: 4 bases; J trimming: 4 bases; junction bases outside the gene matches: 12.

This sequence joins TRBV7-2 and TRBJ2-1; TRBD1 agrees at 11 bases. The germline V gene encodes CDR1 SGHTA and CDR2 FQGNSA. Germline trimming cut 5 bases from V and 3 bases from J; bases unmatched to any gene: 12. There are 18 residues in the CDR3. The chain's CDR3 is CASSDPALDRGLYNEQFF. For the CDR3, the DNA is TGTGCCAGCAGCGACCCCGCGCTGGACAGGGGGCTCTACAATGAGCAGTTCTTC.

The genes are TRBV10-3 and TRBJ2-7; TRBD1 matches 8 bases. CDR3 length: 15 amino acids. V trimming: 6 bases; J trimming: 0 bases; junction bases outside the gene matches: 7. Germline assignment: CDR1 ENHRY and CDR2 SYGVKD. CDR3 loop: CAISAGGASSYEQYF. As DNA, the CDR3 is TGTGCCATCAGCGCAGGGGGCGCCAGCTCCTACGAGCAGTACTTC.

A few counts support this clonotype. The V call is TRBV6-6, the J call TRBJ2-7; TRBD1 agrees at 8 bases. V lost 5 bases, J lost 0 bases, and 6 bases stayed unmatched. The CDR3 covers 15 residues. Germline CDR1 and CDR2: MNHNY and SVGAGI (reference sequence). The CDR3 nucleotides read TGTGCCAGCAGTAGGGGACAGGATAACTCCTACGAGCAGTACTTC. Its protein is CASSRGQDNSYEQYF.

This chain connects TRBV6-1 to TRBJ1-2, with 7 bases matching TRBD1. The CDR3 is 15 residues long. V lost 7 bases and J lost 4; bases outside the gene matches: 12. Germline CDR1 and CDR2: MNHNS and SASEGT. CDR3 protein: CASTERTGETYGYTF. In DNA, the CDR3 is TGTGCCAGCACAGAGCGGACAGGAGAGACCTATGGCTACACCTTC.

The chain joins TRBV2 to TRBJ2-3; the match to TRBD1 covers 8 bases. This CDR3 has 16 residues. With V trimmed by 6 bases and J by 5 bases, 13 bases remained unmatched. Germline values: CDR1 SNHLY, CDR2 FYNNEI. The DNA for the CDR3 is TGTGCCAGCAGGCCCCAGGGGGCTCAGGTGGGAGATACGCAGTATTTT. Amino acids: CASRPQGAQVGDTQYF. Filled out from reference TRBV2 and TRBJ2-3, the complete variable domain reads EPEVTQTPSHQVTQMGQEVILRCVPISNHLYFYWYRQILGQKVEFLVSFYNNEISEKSEIFDDQFSVERPDGSNFTLKIRSTKLEDSAMYFCASRPQGAQVGDTQYFGPGTRLTVL.

The chain joins TRBV20-1 to TRBJ2-3; 12 bases line up with TRBD2. The CDR3 loop spans 17 amino acids. Germline-derived CDR1 and CDR2 are DFQATT and SNEGSKA (reference sequence). V gave up 4 bases and J gave up 5 bases; unmatched junction bases: 13. The CDR3 sequence is CSAKLLTSGSSEDTQYF. The CDR3 DNA reads as TGCAGTGCTAAACTCCTGACTAGCGGGAGTTCGGAAGATACGCAGTATTTT.

V usage is TRBV20-1 and J usage is TRBJ2-5, with a possible D match to TRBD1 (5 bases). Germline-derived CDR1 and CDR2 are DFQATT and SNEGSKA (reference sequence). V was trimmed by 0 bases and J by 3 bases, leaving 8 bases between them. The CDR3 has 13 residues. Here the CDR3 DNA reads TGCAGTGCTAGAGATCCACAGGAAGAGACCCAGTACTTC. As protein: CSARDPQEETQYF.

This clonotype turned up a few times. This sequence joins TRBV3-1 and TRBJ2-1; D possibly corresponds to TRBD1 (5 bases). The CDR3 is made up of 15 amino acids. Trimming cost V 2 bases and J 4 bases, with 12 bases left between them. In germline, CDR1 is LGHDT, CDR2 YNNKEL (reference sequence). CDR3 region: CASSQLRDSYNEQFF. CDR3 DNA sequence: TGTGCCAGCAGCCAACTCCGAGACAGTTACAATGAGCAGTTCTTC.

This clonotype came up a few times. This rearrangement joins TRBV20-1 to TRBJ1-2; D uncertain. V was shortened by 1 base and J by 2 bases, with 11 bases between the two germline ends. The CDR3 totals 14 residues. CDR1 and CDR2 from the germline V gene are DFQATT and SNEGSKA (reference sequence). The CDR3 loop is CSARVVEPNYGYTF. In nucleotides, the CDR3 is TGCAGTGCTAGAGTGGTCGAGCCGAACTATGGCTACACCTTC.